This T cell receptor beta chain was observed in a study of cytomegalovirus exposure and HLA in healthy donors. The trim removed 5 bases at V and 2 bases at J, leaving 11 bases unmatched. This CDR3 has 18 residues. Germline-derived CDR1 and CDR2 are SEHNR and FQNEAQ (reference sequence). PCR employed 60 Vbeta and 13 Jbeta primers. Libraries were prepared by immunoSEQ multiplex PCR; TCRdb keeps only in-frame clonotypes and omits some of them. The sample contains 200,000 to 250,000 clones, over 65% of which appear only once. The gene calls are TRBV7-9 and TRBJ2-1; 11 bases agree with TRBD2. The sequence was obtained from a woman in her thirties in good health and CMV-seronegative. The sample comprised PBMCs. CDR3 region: CASSPSWSSGRAYNEQFF. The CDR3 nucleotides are TGTGCCAGCAGCCCCTCTTGGAGTAGCGGGAGGGCCTACAATGAGCAGTTCTTC. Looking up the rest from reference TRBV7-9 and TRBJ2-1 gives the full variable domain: DTGVSQNPRHKITKRGQNVTFRCDPISEHNRLYWYRQTLGQGPEFLTYFQNEAQLEKSRLLSDRFSAERPKGSFSTLEIQRTEQGDSAMYLCASSPSWSSGRAYNEQFFGPGTRLTVL.